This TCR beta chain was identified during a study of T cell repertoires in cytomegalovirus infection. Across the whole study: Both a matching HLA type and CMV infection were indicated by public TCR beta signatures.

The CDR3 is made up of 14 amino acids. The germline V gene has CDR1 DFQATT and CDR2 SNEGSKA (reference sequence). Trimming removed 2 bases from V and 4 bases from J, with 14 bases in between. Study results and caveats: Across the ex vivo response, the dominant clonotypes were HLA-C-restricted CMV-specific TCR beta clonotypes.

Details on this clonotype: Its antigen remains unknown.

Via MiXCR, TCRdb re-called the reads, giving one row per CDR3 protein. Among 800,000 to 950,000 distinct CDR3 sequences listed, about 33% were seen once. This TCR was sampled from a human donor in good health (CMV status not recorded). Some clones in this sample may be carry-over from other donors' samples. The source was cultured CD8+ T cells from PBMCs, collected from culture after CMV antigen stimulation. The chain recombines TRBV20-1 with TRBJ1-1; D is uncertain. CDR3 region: CSARSTTRGTEAFF. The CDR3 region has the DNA TGCAGTGCTAGATCCACGACCCGGGGCACTGAAGCTTTCTTT.